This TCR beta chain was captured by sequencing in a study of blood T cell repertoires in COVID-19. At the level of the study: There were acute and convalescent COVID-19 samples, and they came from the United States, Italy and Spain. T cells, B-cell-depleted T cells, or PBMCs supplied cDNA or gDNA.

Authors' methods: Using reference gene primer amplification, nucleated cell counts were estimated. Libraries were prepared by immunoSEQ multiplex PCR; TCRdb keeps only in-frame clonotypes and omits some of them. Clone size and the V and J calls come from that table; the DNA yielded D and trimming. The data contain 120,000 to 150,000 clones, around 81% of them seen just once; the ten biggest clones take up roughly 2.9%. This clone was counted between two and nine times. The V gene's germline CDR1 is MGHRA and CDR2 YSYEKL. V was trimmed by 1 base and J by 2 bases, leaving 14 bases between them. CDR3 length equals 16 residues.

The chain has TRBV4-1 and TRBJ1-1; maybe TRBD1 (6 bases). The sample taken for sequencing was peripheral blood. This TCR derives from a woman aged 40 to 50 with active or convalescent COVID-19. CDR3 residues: CASSQGDWTANTEAFF. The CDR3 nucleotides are TGCGCCAGCAGCCAAGGGGATTGGACAGCTAACACTGAAGCTTTCTTT.